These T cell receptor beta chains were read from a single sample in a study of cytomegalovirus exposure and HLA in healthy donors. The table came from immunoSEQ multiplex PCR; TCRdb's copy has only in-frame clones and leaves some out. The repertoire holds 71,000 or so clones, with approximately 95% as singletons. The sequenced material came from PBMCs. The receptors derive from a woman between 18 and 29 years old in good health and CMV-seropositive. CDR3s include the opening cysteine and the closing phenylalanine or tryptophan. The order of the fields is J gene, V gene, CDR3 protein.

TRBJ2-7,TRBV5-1,CASSPGRDLTYEQYF
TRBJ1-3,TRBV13,CASSFGSSGNTIYF
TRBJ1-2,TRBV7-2,CASSSDRGLTGYTF
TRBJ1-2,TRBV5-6,CASSSGTGEILYGYTF
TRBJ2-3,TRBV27,CASSFLRDFGTDTQYF
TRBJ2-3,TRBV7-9,CASSPDLTGVGTDTQYF
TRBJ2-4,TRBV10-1,CASAVVAKNIQYF
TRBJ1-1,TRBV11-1,CASSESQGPAFF
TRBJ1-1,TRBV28,CASRETGTEAFF
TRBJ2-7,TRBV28,CASSRAPGDYEQYF
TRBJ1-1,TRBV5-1,CASSSTGGENTEAFF
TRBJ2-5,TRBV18,CASSPPNSGQETQYF
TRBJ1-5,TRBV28,CASTRDRGGGQPQHF
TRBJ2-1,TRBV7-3,CASSLYGINEQFF
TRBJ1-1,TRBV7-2,CASSFGQSFRAFF
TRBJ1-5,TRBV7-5,CARRQAGGRSNQPQHF
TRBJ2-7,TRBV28,CASSLVAGRGQRYEQYF
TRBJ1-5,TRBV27,CASSPFKMTGALSNQPQHF
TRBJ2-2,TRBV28,CASSLRAGELFF
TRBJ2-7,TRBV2,CASSGSGGLPYEQYF
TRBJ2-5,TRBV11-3,CASSHPTGEETQYF
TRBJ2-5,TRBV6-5,CASSYSWTGFQETQYF
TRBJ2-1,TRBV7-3,CASSLTLAGGRVNEQFF